The 31 T cell receptor beta chains given below trace back to one sample, sequenced in a study of STAT3 mutations in large granular lymphocyte leukemia. Whole-study results and caveats: Every T-cell large granular lymphocyte leukemia patient had at least one immunodominant TCR beta clonotype.

Their specific antigens are unknown. Libraries were prepared by immunoSEQ multiplex PCR; TCRdb keeps only in-frame clonotypes and omits some of them. This table has approximately 25,000 clones, about 94% appearing once. The sequenced sample consisted of peripheral blood mononuclear cells. Receptors were obtained from a man between 35 and 55 years old with T-cell large granular lymphocyte leukemia. Some clones in this sample may be carry-over from other donors' samples.

The chain recombines TRBV27 with TRBJ2-7; no definite D call. Per germline, CDR1 MNHEY and CDR2 SMNVEV (reference sequence). Between the trimmed V and J ends, which lost 3 bases and 6 bases, there was a span of 12 bases. The CDR3 is 13 residues long. The CDR3 loop reads CASSFTVAGEQYF. CDR3 coding DNA: TGTGCCAGCAGTTTTACGGTGGCTGGCGAGCAGTACTTC.

The chain employs TRBV5-1 and TRBJ2-7; D uncertain. The germline V gene has CDR1 SGHRS and CDR2 YFSETQ. This CDR3 region has 14 residues. V was shortened by 4 bases and J by 0 bases, with 11 bases between the two germline ends. The CDR3 loop is CASSVTVGSYEQYF. As DNA, the CDR3 is TGCGCCAGCAGCGTTACCGTCGGCTCCTACGAGCAGTACTTC.

V usage is TRBV7-3 and J usage is TRBJ2-7; tentative D call: TRBD2 (6 bases). CDR1 and CDR2 from the germline V gene are SGHTA and FQGTGA. V gave up 2 bases and J gave up 12 bases, with 17 bases separating them. The CDR3 is 13 residues long. Here the CDR3 reads CASSLPLFGGPYF. The CDR3 DNA sequence: TGTGCCAGCAGCTTACCCCTTTTCGGGGGTCCGTACTTC. The whole variable domain, remainder taken from reference TRBV7-3 and TRBJ2-7, is GAGVSQTPSNKVTEKGKYVELRCDPISGHTALYWYRQSLGQGPEFLIYFQGTGAADDSGLPNDRFFAVRPEGSVSTLKIQRTERGDSAVYLCASSLPLFGGPYFGPGTRLTVT.

CDR3: CSAQSNYGYTF. The CDR3 DNA is TGCAGTGCGCAGTCTAACTATGGCTACACCTTC. The V and J genes are TRBV20-1 and TRBJ1-2; D remains ambiguous. This CDR3 region has 11 residues. Per germline, CDR1 DFQATT and CDR2 SNEGSKA (reference sequence). With 6 bases removed from V and 0 bases from J, the gap between germline ends came to 5 bases.

The chain joins TRBV9 to TRBJ1-2; TRBD1 is a possible D gene (6 bases). V lost 4 bases to trimming and J lost 2 bases, with 9 bases between them. The CDR3 covers 13 residues. Per the germline V gene, CDR1 is SGDLS and CDR2 is YYNGEE. CDR3 in amino acids: CASSRDTNYGYTF. CDR3 coding DNA: TGTGCCAGCAGCCGGGACACCAACTATGGCTACACCTTC.

The chain has TRBV5-1 and TRBJ2-7, with D possibly matching TRBD2 (6 bases). V lost 6 bases and J 4 bases, leaving 20 bases between the germline ends. The CDR3 runs 15 residues. Germline CDR1 SGHRS, CDR2 YFSETQ. The CDR3 DNA reads TGCGCCAGCACGGGGGATACAACGTCGAGGTACGAGCAGTACTTC. Amino acids: CASTGDTTSRYEQYF.

The rearrangement joins TRBV6-6 to TRBJ2-3; 7 bases line up with TRBD2. With V trimmed by 0 bases and J by 4 bases, 1 base remained unmatched. CDR3 length: 14 amino acids. The germline V gene has CDR1 MNHNY and CDR2 SVGAGI (reference sequence). In nucleotides, the CDR3 is TGTGCCAGCAGTTACTCGGGGGGGTCAGATACGCAGTATTTT. Protein: CASSYSGGSDTQYF.

The rearrangement joins TRBV5-5 to TRBJ1-4; D is unclear. Germline V lookup: CDR1 SGHKS, CDR2 YYEKEE (reference sequence). CDR3 size: 14 residues. V shed 0 bases and J shed 8 bases, with 11 bases lying between them. Here the CDR3 DNA reads TGTGCCAGCAGCTTGGGGGCAATTGGAGAAAAACTGTTTTTT. This gives the protein CASSLGAIGEKLFF.

V is TRBV5-1 and J is TRBJ1-1; D gene uncertain. The V gene's germline CDR1 is SGHRS and CDR2 YFSETQ. The length of the CDR3 is 12 residues. Trimming stripped 3 bases from V and 4 bases from J, with 7 bases between. This CDR3 reads CASSSPGTEAFF. CDR3 in DNA: TGCGCCAGCAGCTCCCCGGGCACTGAAGCTTTCTTT.

The rearrangement links TRBV7-9 to TRBJ1-1, with a tentative D call TRBD1 (6 bases). Trimming stripped 5 bases from V and 4 bases from J, with 14 bases between. This CDR3 region has 14 residues. The V gene's germline CDR1 is SEHNR and CDR2 FQNEAQ (reference sequence). Here the CDR3 reads CASSPQGTGTEAFF. The DNA of the CDR3 is TGTGCCAGCAGCCCTCAGGGGACCGGCACTGAAGCTTTCTTT. The full variable domain, completed using reference TRBV7-9 and TRBJ1-1, is DTGVSQNPRHKITKRGQNVTFRCDPISEHNRLYWYRQTLGQGPEFLTYFQNEAQLEKSRLLSDRFSAERPKGSFSTLEIQRTEQGDSAMYLCASSPQGTGTEAFFGQGTRLTVV.

The chain links TRBV30 to TRBJ2-2; D not resolved. Germline lookup yields CDR1 GTSNPN and CDR2 SVGIG (reference sequence). The length of the CDR3 is 13 residues. With 1 base removed from V and 3 bases from J, the gap between germline ends came to 6 bases. CDR3 DNA: TGTGCCTGGAGTGAGGGCGACACCGGGGAGCTGTTTTTT. Protein product: CAWSEGDTGELFF. Complete variable domain (other parts from reference TRBV30 and TRBJ2-2): SQTIHQWPATLVQPVGSPLSLECTVEGTSNPNLYWYRQAAGRGLQLLFYSVGIGQISSEVPQNLSASRPQDRQFILSSKKLLLSDSGFYLCAWSEGDTGELFFGEGSRLTVL.

The count of this clone is one. The chain links TRBV5-1 to TRBJ2-5; D is undetermined. The CDR3 runs to 15 residues. Germline lookup yields CDR1 SGHRS and CDR2 YFSETQ. The V end was cut by 4 bases, the J end by 5 bases, with 18 bases between. The CDR3 region has the DNA TGCGCCAGCAGCCCCCTGCGTACATTTGGGGAGACCCAGTACTTC. Amino acid sequence: CASSPLRTFGETQYF.

The rearrangement uses TRBV18 and TRBJ2-7; either TRBD1 or TRBD2 may fit D (5 bases each). Between the trimmed V and J ends, which lost 1 base and 7 bases, there was a span of 17 bases. The CDR3 runs to 15 residues. Germline V CDR1 and CDR2: KGHSH, LQKENI. The DNA of the CDR3 is TGTGCCAGCTCACCACTGGCTCAGGGACGAGGGGAGCAGTACTTC. Protein sequence: CASSPLAQGRGEQYF.

Only a few counts were recorded for this clone. This sequence joins TRBV7-9 and TRBJ1-2; no firm D call. CDR3 length: 14 residues. V gave up 3 bases and J gave up 1 base, with 9 bases separating them. Germline V gene lookup returns CDR1 SEHNR and CDR2 FQNEAQ (reference sequence). The CDR3 DNA is TGTGCCAGCAGCTTGTCGTTGGGTAACTATGGCTACACCTTC. Protein product: CASSLSLGNYGYTF.

The chain uses TRBV7-9 and TRBJ1-4; the match to TRBD1 covers 7 bases. V dropped 5 bases and J dropped 4; count of bases not matched to a gene: 10. Per the germline V gene, CDR1 is SEHNR and CDR2 is FQNEAQ (reference sequence). This CDR3 comprises 16 residues. Here the CDR3 reads CASSPRTGGDNEKLFF. DNA for the CDR3: TGTGCCAGCAGCCCAAGGACAGGCGGGGATAATGAAAAACTGTTTTTT.

The chain recombines TRBV18 with TRBJ1-5; D is ambiguous. V was shortened by 5 bases and J by 4 bases, with 21 bases between the two germline ends. Germline lookup yields CDR1 KGHSH and CDR2 LQKENI. The CDR3 runs to 17 residues. Written as DNA, the CDR3 is TGTGCCAGCTCATACGGGCCCCCTAGCCTTTGGAATCAGCCCCAGCATTTT. It codes for CASSYGPPSLWNQPQHF.

V usage is TRBV9 and J usage is TRBJ2-1, with 10 bases aligning to TRBD2. The J segment lost 6 bases and the V segment lost 0 bases, leaving 3 bases of the junction unmatched. This CDR3 spans 15 amino acids. The germline V gene encodes CDR1 SGDLS and CDR2 YYNGEE. The CDR3 is CASSVEAGGLNEQFF. The CDR3 nucleotides read TGTGCCAGCAGCGTAGAAGCGGGGGGGCTCAATGAGCAGTTCTTC.

The chain carries TRBV14 and TRBJ1-2; maybe TRBD1 (6 bases). Germline assignment: CDR1 SGHDN and CDR2 FVKESK. The CDR3 is 16 residues long. V was clipped by 1 base and J by 6 bases, with 18 bases between them. CDR3 in amino acids: CASSQVLGGGSDGYTF. The CDR3 nucleotides are TGTGCCAGCAGCCAAGTCCTCGGAGGGGGAAGCGATGGCTACACCTTC.

V gene TRBV7-9 combines with J gene TRBJ1-5; possibly TRBD1 for D (5 bases). The ends were cut back, 0 bases at V and 5 bases at J, with 14 bases in the middle. The CDR3 has 16 residues. CDR1 and CDR2 from the germline V gene are SEHNR and FQNEAQ (reference sequence). Here the CDR3 reads CASSLAGVDGDQPQHF. In DNA form, the CDR3 reads TGTGCCAGCAGCTTAGCGGGGGTGGACGGGGATCAGCCCCAGCATTTT.

J is TRBJ1-2 and V is TRBV5-1; possibly TRBD1 for D (5 bases). The ends were cut back, 0 bases at V and 5 bases at J, with 11 bases in the middle. Germline-derived CDR1 and CDR2 are SGHRS and YFSETQ. The CDR3 sequence is 14 residues long. The CDR3 protein is CASSLGQGWYGYTF. CDR3 sequence (DNA): TGCGCCAGCAGCTTGGGTCAGGGTTGGTATGGCTACACCTTC.

The genes are TRBV5-4 and TRBJ2-7; 7 positions match TRBD1. Per the germline V gene, CDR1 is SGHNT and CDR2 is YYREEE (reference sequence). This CDR3 is built from 13 residues. V trimming: 4 bases; J trimming: 5 bases; junction bases outside the gene matches: 6. CDR3 region: CASSADRADEQYF. For the CDR3, the DNA is TGTGCCAGCAGCGCCGACAGGGCGGACGAGCAGTACTTC.

The chain uses TRBV18 and TRBJ2-1, with D tentatively TRBD1 (6 bases). Germline assignment: CDR1 KGHSH and CDR2 LQKENI. The CDR3 contains 16 residues. The V gene lost 2 bases and the J gene lost 4 bases, with 15 bases spanning the gap. In DNA form, the CDR3 reads TGTGCCAGCTCACCAGGCTTCCAGGGGAAGTACAATGAGCAGTTCTTC. Residues: CASSPGFQGKYNEQFF.

The rearrangement links TRBV5-1 to TRBJ2-7; D not certain. Germline V CDR1 and CDR2: SGHRS, YFSETQ. The CDR3 runs 11 residues. The V end lost 3 bases, the J end lost 3 bases, and 4 bases lay between the germline ends. The CDR3 coding sequence is TGCGCCAGCAGCTCTAACTACGAGCAGTACTTC. It translates to CASSSNYEQYF.

The chain joins TRBV5-4 to TRBJ2-7, with 12 bases that match TRBD1. This CDR3 is 15 amino acids long. Germline V gene sequence: CDR1 SGHNT, CDR2 YYREEE (reference sequence). Trimming at V came to 4 bases and at J to 6 bases, leaving 8 bases not matched to a gene. CDR3 sequence (DNA): TGTGCCAGCAGCCCCGCGGGACAGGGGGCTGGCGAGCAGTACTTC. Amino acids: CASSPAGQGAGEQYF.

The chain uses TRBV5-5 and TRBJ2-7; D remains ambiguous. Germline CDR1 is SGHKS and CDR2 is YYEKEE (reference sequence). Trimming left V 0 bases short and J 7 bases short, with 8 bases between. This CDR3 has 12 amino acids. The CDR3 nucleotides are TGTGCCAGCAGCTTGGGATGGCGGGAGCAGTACTTC. Encoded protein: CASSLGWREQYF.

V gene TRBV28 combines with J gene TRBJ1-2, with D possibly TRBD1 on 5 matching bases. The CDR3 sequence is 12 residues long. Trimming removed 8 bases at V and 5 bases at J, with 12 bases between. CDR1 MDHEN and CDR2 SYDVKM come from the germline V gene. For the CDR3, the DNA is TGTGCCAGCGGGGAAACAGGATATGGCTACACCTTC. The encoded protein is CASGETGYGYTF.

The chain has TRBV6-6 and TRBJ1-5; D uncertain. Trimming pared 7 bases from V and 7 bases from J, leaving 14 bases between. Per the germline V gene, CDR1 is MNHNY and CDR2 is SVGAGI (reference sequence). This CDR3 has 13 residues. The CDR3 sequence: CASKFEGLQPQHF. Written as DNA, the CDR3 is TGTGCCAGCAAGTTCGAAGGGTTACAGCCCCAGCATTTT.

The chain joins TRBV19 to TRBJ2-2; D perhaps matches TRBD2 (6 bases). Trimming removed 7 bases from V and 1 base from J, with 10 bases in between. This CDR3 region has 14 residues. From germline, CDR1 is LNHDA and CDR2 SQIVND (reference sequence). Written as DNA, the CDR3 is TGTGCCAGTAACTGGGGACTGAACACCGGGGAGCTGTTTTTT. Translating gives CASNWGLNTGELFF.

The chain is built from TRBV5-1 and TRBJ2-7, with D unclear. The CDR3 contains 12 residues. Germline V gene lookup returns CDR1 SGHRS and CDR2 YFSETQ. Trimming removed 0 bases at V and 4 bases at J, with 5 bases between. The CDR3 sequence is CASSLDVYEQYF. The CDR3 bases are TGCGCCAGCAGCTTGGACGTTTACGAGCAGTACTTC.

The chain combines TRBV4-1 with TRBJ2-1; D perhaps matches TRBD1 (6 bases). Germline V gene data show CDR1 as MGHRA and CDR2 as YSYEKL. The CDR3 runs 13 residues. V lost 3 bases to trimming and J lost 7 bases, with 10 bases between them. CDR3 amino acids: CASSHGQGNEQFF. The DNA of the CDR3 is TGCGCCAGCAGCCACGGGCAGGGGAATGAGCAGTTCTTC.

The table lists this clone with a count of one. The chain employs TRBV30 and TRBJ1-4; 9 bases map to TRBD1. Losses at the gene ends were 3 bases for V and 8 bases for J; bases not matched to a gene: 7. The CDR3 has 14 amino acids. Germline CDR1 and CDR2: GTSNPN and SVGIG (reference sequence). In DNA, the CDR3 is TGTGCCTGGAGCGACGGGACAGGGTTGGAAAAACTGTTTTTT. It specifies CAWSDGTGLEKLFF.